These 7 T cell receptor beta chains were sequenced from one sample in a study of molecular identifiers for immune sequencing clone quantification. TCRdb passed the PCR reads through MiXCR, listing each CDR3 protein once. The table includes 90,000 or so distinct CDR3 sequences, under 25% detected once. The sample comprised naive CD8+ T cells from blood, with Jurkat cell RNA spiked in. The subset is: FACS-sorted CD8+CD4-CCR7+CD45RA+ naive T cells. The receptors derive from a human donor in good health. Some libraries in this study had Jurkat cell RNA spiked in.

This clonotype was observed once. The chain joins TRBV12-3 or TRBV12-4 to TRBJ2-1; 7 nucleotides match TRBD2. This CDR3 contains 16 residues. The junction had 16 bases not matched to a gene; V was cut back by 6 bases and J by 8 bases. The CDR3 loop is CASRGEAGMGYDEQFF. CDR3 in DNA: TGTGCCAGCAGGGGGGAAGCGGGGATGGGTTACGATGAGCAGTTCTTC.

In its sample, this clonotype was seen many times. As DNA, the CDR3 is TGTGCCAGCAGTTACTCCGGACAGGGCGGAGGCTACACCTTC. Amino acid sequence: CASSYSGQGGGYTF. The chain links TRBV6-2 or TRBV6-3 to TRBJ1-2; TRBD1 matches 8 bases. V gave up 0 bases and J gave up 8 bases; unmatched junction bases: 5. The length of the CDR3 is 14 residues. Per the germline V gene, CDR1 is MNHEY and CDR2 is SVGEGT.

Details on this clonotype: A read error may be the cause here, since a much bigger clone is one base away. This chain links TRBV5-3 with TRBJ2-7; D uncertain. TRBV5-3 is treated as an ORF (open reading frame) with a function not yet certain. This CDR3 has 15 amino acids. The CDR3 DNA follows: TGTGCCAGCAGCTTGACCCGGAGACACACCTACGAGCAGTACTTC. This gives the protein CASSLTRRHTYEQYF.

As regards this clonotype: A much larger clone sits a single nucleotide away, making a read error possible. The CDR3 coding sequence is TGTGCCAGCAGCCGAGGGGCAGGGTTTACTGAAGCTTTCTTT. Protein: CASSRGAGFTEAFF. The chain uses TRBV3-1 and TRBJ1-1; D possibly corresponds to TRBD1 (5 bases). There are 14 residues in the CDR3. Germline CDR1 LGHDT, CDR2 YNNKEL (reference sequence). The germline V and J ends were trimmed by 4 bases and 5 bases, with 14 bases remaining between them.

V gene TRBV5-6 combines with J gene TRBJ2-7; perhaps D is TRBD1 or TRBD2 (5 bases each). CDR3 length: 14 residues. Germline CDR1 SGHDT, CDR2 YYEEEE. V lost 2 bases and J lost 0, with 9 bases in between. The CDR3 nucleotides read TGTGCCAGCAGCTTCGGGGCCTTCTCCTACGAGCAGTACTTC. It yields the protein CASSFGAFSYEQYF.

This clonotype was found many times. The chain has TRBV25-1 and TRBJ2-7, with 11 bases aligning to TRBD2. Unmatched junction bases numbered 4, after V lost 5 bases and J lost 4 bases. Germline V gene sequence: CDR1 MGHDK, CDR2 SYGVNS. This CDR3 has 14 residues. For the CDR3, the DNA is TGTGCCAGCAGTACTACTAGCGGGAGATACGAGCAGTACTTC. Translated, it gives CASSTTSGRYEQYF.

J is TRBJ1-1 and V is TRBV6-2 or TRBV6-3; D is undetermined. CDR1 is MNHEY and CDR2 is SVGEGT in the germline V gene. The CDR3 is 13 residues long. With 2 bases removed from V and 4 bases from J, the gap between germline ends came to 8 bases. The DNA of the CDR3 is TGTGCCAGCAGTTACGAAGAGGGCACTGAAGCTTTCTTT. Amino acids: CASSYEEGTEAFF.